The 2 T cell receptor beta chains given below trace back to one sample, sequenced in a study of radiotherapy plus CTLA-4 blockade in lung cancer. Sequenced by immunoSEQ multiplex PCR; TCRdb stores in-frame clones only, minus some. The sample includes about 49,000 clones, about 85% of them seen just once. This material consisted of peripheral blood, taken from a patient treated with radiotherapy plus ipilimumab. All receptors derive from a human donor with non-small cell lung cancer whose response to radiotherapy plus ipilimumab could not be evaluated.

The rearrangement joins TRBV9 to TRBJ2-1, with 10 bases lining up with TRBD2. Trimming removed 1 base from V and 5 bases from J; junction bases left unmatched: 3. Germline V gene lookup returns CDR1 SGDLS and CDR2 YYNGEE. The CDR3 is 15 residues long. The CDR3 DNA sequence: TGTGCCAGCAGCGTAAGAAGCGGGAGGGACAATGAGCAGTTCTTC. Protein sequence: CASSVRSGRDNEQFF.

The chain has TRBV4-3 and TRBJ1-1, with 7 bases identical to TRBD1. Trimming cost V 3 bases and J 0 bases; bases outside gene matches: 4. The CDR3 is 15 residues long. Germline CDR1 and CDR2: LGHNA and YSLEER. CDR3 DNA sequence: TGCGCCAGCAGCCAGCAACAGGGGTTGAACACTGAAGCTTTCTTT. This encodes CASSQQQGLNTEAFF.